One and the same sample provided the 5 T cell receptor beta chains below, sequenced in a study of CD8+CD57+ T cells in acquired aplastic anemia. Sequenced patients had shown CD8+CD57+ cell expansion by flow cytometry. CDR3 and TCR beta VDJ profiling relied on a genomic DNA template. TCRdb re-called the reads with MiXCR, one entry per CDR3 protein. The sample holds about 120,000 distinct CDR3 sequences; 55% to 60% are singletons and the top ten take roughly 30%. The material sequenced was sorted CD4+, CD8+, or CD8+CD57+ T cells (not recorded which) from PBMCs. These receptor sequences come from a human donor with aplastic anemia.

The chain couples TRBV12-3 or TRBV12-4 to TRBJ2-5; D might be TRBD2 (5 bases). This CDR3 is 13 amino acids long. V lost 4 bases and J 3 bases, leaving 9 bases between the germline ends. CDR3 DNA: TGTGCCAGCAGTTCCGGACTGGAAGAGACCCAGTACTTC. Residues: CASSSGLEETQYF.

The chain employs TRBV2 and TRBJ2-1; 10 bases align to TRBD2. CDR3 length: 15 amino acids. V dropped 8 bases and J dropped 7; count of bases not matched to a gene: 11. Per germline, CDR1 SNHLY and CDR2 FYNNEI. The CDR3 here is CASCERGLATNEQFF. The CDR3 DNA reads TGTGCCAGCTGCGAACGGGGACTAGCGACAAATGAGCAGTTCTTC.

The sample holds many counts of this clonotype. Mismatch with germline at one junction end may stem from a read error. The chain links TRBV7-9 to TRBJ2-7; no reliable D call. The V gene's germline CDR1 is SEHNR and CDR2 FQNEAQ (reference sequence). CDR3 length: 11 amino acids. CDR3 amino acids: CASSLSGPKGF. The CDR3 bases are TGTGCCAGCAGCTTATCCGGGCCTAAGGGCTTC.

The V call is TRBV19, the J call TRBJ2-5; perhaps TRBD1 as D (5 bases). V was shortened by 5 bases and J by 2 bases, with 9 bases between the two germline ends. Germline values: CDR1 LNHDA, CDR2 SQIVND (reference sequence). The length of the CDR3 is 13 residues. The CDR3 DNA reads TGTGCCAGTAGTGGGGCCCAGCAAGAGACCCAGTACTTC. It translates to CASSGAQQETQYF.

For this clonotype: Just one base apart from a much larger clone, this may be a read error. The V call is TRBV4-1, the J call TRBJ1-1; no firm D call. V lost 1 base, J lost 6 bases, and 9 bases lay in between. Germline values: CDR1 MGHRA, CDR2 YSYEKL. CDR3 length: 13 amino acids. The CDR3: CASSQVRPAEAFF. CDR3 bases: TGCGCCAGCAGCCAAGTTCGGCCAGCTGAAGCTTTCTTT.